Below are 32 T cell receptor beta chains sequenced from a single sample in a study of cytomegalovirus exposure and HLA in healthy donors. The PCR contained 60 Vbeta and 13 Jbeta primers. Some clones are missing from TCRdb's copy, which holds only in-frame ones; the method was immunoSEQ multiplex PCR. The data hold roughly 63,000 clones, with roughly 71% observed a single time. The sample was PBMCs. The source of these receptors is a man aged 45-60 years in good health and CMV-seropositive.

This clone was detected only a few times. For the CDR3, the DNA is TGTGCCAGCTTGGACGGGACTTTAGTCTCTGGAAACACCATATATTTT. This encodes CASLDGTLVSGNTIYF. The V gene is TRBV2, the J gene TRBJ1-3; possibly TRBD1 for D (5 bases). Germline CDR1 reads SNHLY; CDR2 reads FYNNEI. V lost 8 bases, J lost 0 bases, and 17 bases lay in between. CDR3 length: 16 residues.

The chain is built from TRBV27 and TRBJ2-7; 10 bases are shared with TRBD1. The CDR3 covers 16 residues. V gave up 1 base and J gave up 6 bases; unmatched junction bases: 9. Per germline, CDR1 MNHEY and CDR2 SMNVEV (reference sequence). In DNA, the CDR3 is TGTGCCAGCAGTTTATGGGAAGGACAGGGGGTCCGCGAGCAGTACTTC. Protein sequence: CASSLWEGQGVREQYF.

J is TRBJ2-5 and V is TRBV27, with D perhaps matching TRBD2 (6 bases). There are 16 residues in the CDR3. Trimming shortened V by 5 bases and J by 5 bases, and 21 bases separated the two germline ends. Germline CDR1 reads MNHEY; CDR2 reads SMNVEV (reference sequence). The CDR3 is CASSPAFLRGRETQYF. As DNA, the CDR3 is TGTGCCAGCAGTCCCGCCTTTTTGCGGGGCAGGGAGACCCAGTACTTC.

The chain combines TRBV6-6 with TRBJ1-6; tentatively, D is TRBD1 (5 bases). Germline CDR1 is MNHNY and CDR2 is SVGAGI (reference sequence). V was shortened by 6 bases and J by 10 bases, with 16 bases between the two germline ends. The length of the CDR3 is 14 residues. The CDR3 region is CASSPLRGESPLHF. In DNA form, the CDR3 reads TGTGCCAGCAGCCCACTTAGGGGTGAATCACCCCTCCACTTT.

This clone was seen a single time. The J gene is TRBJ2-7, the V gene TRBV14; 7 nucleotides line up with TRBD2. Per germline, CDR1 SGHDN and CDR2 FVKESK. Trimming removed 1 base from V and 2 bases from J; junction bases left unmatched: 8. The CDR3 is 16 amino acids. CDR3 in DNA: TGTGCCAGCAGCCAAGGGGGAGCGGGAATGCCCTACGAGCAGTACTTC. Protein sequence: CASSQGGAGMPYEQYF.

The rearrangement joins TRBV7-2 to TRBJ2-3, with D unresolved. This CDR3 region has 14 residues. V lost 2 bases to trimming and J lost 4 bases, with 10 bases between them. Germline V gives CDR1 SGHTA, CDR2 FQGNSA. The CDR3 coding sequence is TGTGCCAGCAGCTTAACTCTTACCCCAGATACGCAGTATTTT. It specifies CASSLTLTPDTQYF.

CDR3 nucleotides: TGTGCCAGCAGCGTAGGCAGGGGATTTAACACTGAAGCTTTCTTT. Translating it yields CASSVGRGFNTEAFF. The J gene is TRBJ1-1, the V gene TRBV9; a weak D match, TRBD1 (6 bases). With 0 bases removed from V and 2 bases from J, the gap between germline ends came to 11 bases. This CDR3 is 15 amino acids long. Germline V gene sequence: CDR1 SGDLS, CDR2 YYNGEE.

The chain links TRBV6-5 to TRBJ1-4, with 9 positions matching TRBD1. CDR1 and CDR2 from the germline V gene are MNHEY and SVGAGI. The CDR3 is made up of 15 amino acids. Trimming took 4 bases from V and 10 from J; bases not matched to a gene: 10. CDR3 loop: CASSSSGTGSGKLFF. In nucleotides, the CDR3 is TGTGCCAGCAGTTCCTCCGGGACAGGGAGCGGAAAACTGTTTTTT.

This clone was seen only once. The rearrangement links TRBV9 to TRBJ2-7, with 7 positions matching TRBD2. This CDR3 contains 15 residues. Per the germline V gene, CDR1 is SGDLS and CDR2 is YYNGEE. Germline trimming cut 0 bases from V and 0 bases from J; bases unmatched to any gene: 3. This chain's CDR3 is CASSVAAGVSYEQYF. The CDR3, as DNA: TGTGCCAGCAGCGTAGCCGCGGGGGTCTCCTACGAGCAGTACTTC.

This clone was found a few times. This chain links TRBV2 with TRBJ1-4; the D is unclear. The CDR3 length is 15 residues. Trimming cost V 1 base and J 5 bases, with 11 bases left between them. Per the germline V gene, CDR1 is SNHLY and CDR2 is FYNNEI. CDR3 bases: TGTGCCAGCAGTGAAGGCGGGCTTGCCAATGAAAAACTGTTTTTT. The encoded protein is CASSEGGLANEKLFF.

In the case of this clone: One end of the junction does not line up with germline, which may come from a read error. Additional DNA sequences in this sample encode the identical CDR3. This chain uses TRBV5-1 with TRBJ1-1, with D unresolved. CDR3 length equals 14 residues. Germline V lookup: CDR1 SGHRS, CDR2 YFSETQ. The CDR3 sequence is CASSLVDLNTEAFF. CDR3 in DNA: TGCGCCAGCAGCTTAGTGGACTTGAACACCGAAGCTTTCTTT.

The rearrangement joins TRBV30 to TRBJ1-3; 8 positions match TRBD1. The CDR3 runs 15 residues. Germline-derived CDR1 and CDR2 are GTSNPN and SVGIG (reference sequence). J lost 0 bases, V lost 5 bases, and 6 bases had no gene match. The DNA for the CDR3 is TGTGCCTGGCCGACAGGGGACGGCTCTGGAAACACCATATATTTT. This encodes CAWPTGDGSGNTIYF. The variable domain in full, with the rest retrieved from reference TRBV30 and TRBJ1-3, is SQTIHQWPATLVQPVGSPLSLECTVEGTSNPNLYWYRQAAGRGLQLLFYSVGIGQISSEVPQNLSASRPQDRQFILSSKKLLLSDSGFYLCAWPTGDGSGNTIYFGEGSWLTVV.

This sequence joins TRBV5-1 and TRBJ2-2; possible D gene TRBD2, 5 bases. Trimming took 7 bases from V and 7 from J, leaving 17 bases between them. This CDR3 region has 14 residues. Germline V CDR1 and CDR2: SGHRS, YFSETQ. The CDR3 DNA sequence: TGCGCCAGCGGACTGACGATGGGTGGCGGGGAGCTGTTTTTT. Protein product: CASGLTMGGGELFF.

The chain joins TRBV6-4 to TRBJ2-1; TRBD1 matches 9 bases. The junction had 8 bases not matched to a gene; V was cut back by 3 bases and J by 8 bases. Germline CDR1 is MRHNA and CDR2 is SNTAGT. This CDR3 comprises 15 residues. The CDR3: CASSEGQGGLDEQFF. Written as DNA, the CDR3 is TGTGCCAGCAGTGAGGGACAGGGAGGTCTAGATGAGCAGTTCTTC.

The V gene is TRBV9, the J gene TRBJ1-1, with D uncertain. Trimming cost V 0 bases and J 5 bases, with 14 bases left between them. This CDR3 contains 15 residues. The germline gives CDR1 SGDLS, CDR2 YYNGEE. The CDR3 is CASSVVRGGSTEAFF. CDR3 sequence (DNA): TGTGCCAGCAGCGTAGTTCGGGGAGGGAGTACTGAAGCTTTCTTT.

The chain has TRBV5-1 and TRBJ2-1, with D hard to call. V was clipped by 2 bases and J by 7 bases, with 16 bases between them. The CDR3 has 15 amino acids. Germline CDR1 SGHRS, CDR2 YFSETQ. The CDR3 DNA reads TGCGCCAGCAGCTTCGCTAGTTTCTGGAGTAATGAGCAGTTCTTC. Residues: CASSFASFWSNEQFF.

CDR3: CAISEGQATTNEKLFF. The CDR3, as DNA: TGTGCCATCAGTGAAGGACAGGCTACAACTAATGAAAAACTGTTTTTT. This rearrangement joins TRBV10-3 to TRBJ1-4; 7 positions match TRBD1. V shed 3 bases, J shed 0 bases, and the junction held 4 bases outside the gene matches. Per germline, CDR1 ENHRY and CDR2 SYGVKD. The CDR3 contains 16 residues.

This clone was detected only once. V is TRBV9 and J is TRBJ2-7; perhaps TRBD2 as D (6 bases). The CDR3 covers 17 residues. V lost 0 bases and J lost 6, with 22 bases in between. Germline values: CDR1 SGDLS, CDR2 YYNGEE. CDR3 nucleotides: TGTGCCAGCAGCGTAGGAGAGGTAGGGTCGGGAGCTCGCGAGCAGTACTTC. Its protein is CASSVGEVGSGAREQYF.

V gene TRBV5-4 combines with J gene TRBJ1-6; the D is unclear. The V end was cut by 7 bases, the J end by 7 bases, with 9 bases between. CDR1 is SGHNT and CDR2 is YYREEE in the germline V gene (reference sequence). The CDR3 covers 12 residues. For the CDR3, the DNA is TGTGCCAGCCGCGAATGGAATTCACCCCTCCACTTT. Amino acid sequence: CASREWNSPLHF.

This clone occurred a few times. The rearrangement joins TRBV28 to TRBJ2-7; TRBD1 matches at 8 bases. This CDR3 is 16 amino acids long. CDR1 and CDR2 from the germline V gene are MDHEN and SYDVKM. V shed 8 bases and J 1 base; nucleotides not matched to a gene: 13. CDR3 in amino acids: CASLGVGTGRSYEQYF. DNA of the CDR3: TGTGCCAGCTTAGGGGTAGGGACAGGACGATCCTACGAGCAGTACTTC.

The chain is built from TRBV29-1 and TRBJ1-2; 9 bases are shared with TRBD1. V was pared by 3 bases and J by 6 bases, with 5 bases of the junction left unmatched. CDR1 is SQVTM, CDR2 ANQGSEA, per germline. The CDR3 loop spans 13 amino acids. The CDR3 region is CSVEGQGFNGYTF. The CDR3 bases are TGCAGCGTTGAGGGACAGGGTTTCAATGGCTACACCTTC.

This rearrangement joins TRBV5-4 to TRBJ2-5, with TRBD2 matching over 8 bases. Germline trimming cut 1 base from V and 5 bases from J; bases unmatched to any gene: 1. The CDR3 is 13 residues long. From germline, CDR1 is SGHNT and CDR2 YYREEE (reference sequence). In nucleotides, the CDR3 is TGTGCCAGCAGCTTGACGGGAGGGGAGACCCAGTACTTC. Its translation is CASSLTGGETQYF.

The genes are TRBV7-2 and TRBJ1-2; D gene uncertain. V was clipped by 5 bases and J by 2 bases, with 15 bases between them. Per the germline V gene, CDR1 is SGHTA and CDR2 is FQGNSA. CDR3 size: 15 residues. The CDR3 region is CASSPHRTLNYGYTF. CDR3 DNA: TGTGCCAGCAGCCCACACCGCACCTTAAACTATGGCTACACCTTC.

This clone was observed a handful of times. The chain joins TRBV7-2 to TRBJ1-1, with unresolved D. CDR1 is SGHTA and CDR2 is FQGNSA in the germline V gene. Trimming removed 1 base at V and 5 bases at J, with 5 bases between. CDR3 length equals 12 residues. CDR3: CASSLGSTEAFF. CDR3 DNA: TGTGCCAGCAGCTTAGGTAGTACTGAAGCTTTCTTT.

The chain uses TRBV6-5 and TRBJ2-7; 9 bases agree with TRBD1. The CDR3 runs 14 residues. Losses at the gene ends were 5 bases for V and 6 bases for J; bases not matched to a gene: 8. Germline V lookup: CDR1 MNHEY, CDR2 SVGAGI. CDR3 DNA sequence: TGTGCCAGCAGTGTCCCGGGACAGGGTGGCGAGCAGTACTTC. This gives the protein CASSVPGQGGEQYF.

This clone was counted between two and nine times. The chain carries TRBV19 and TRBJ1-5, with 9 bases matching TRBD1. Germline lookup yields CDR1 LNHDA and CDR2 SQIVND (reference sequence). This CDR3 comprises 13 residues. V trimming: 8 bases; J trimming: 4 bases; junction bases outside the gene matches: 3. This chain's CDR3 is CASSGTGNQPQHF. CDR3 coding DNA: TGTGCCAGTTCCGGGACAGGGAATCAGCCCCAGCATTTT. The variable domain in full, completed from reference TRBV19 and TRBJ1-5, reads DGGITQSPKYLFRKEGQNVTLSCEQNLNHDAMYWYRQDPGQGLRLIYYSQIVNDFQKGDIAEGYSVSREKKESFPLTVTSAQKNPTAFYLCASSGTGNQPQHFGDGTRLSIL.

This clone was recorded once. The chain joins TRBV11-2 to TRBJ2-1; 9 nucleotides match TRBD2. The CDR3 has 17 amino acids. Germline assignment: CDR1 SGHAT and CDR2 FQNNGV. V gave up 6 bases and J gave up 8 bases; unmatched junction bases: 17. CDR3 sequence: CASRSLAGLPSEYEQFF. As DNA, the CDR3 is TGTGCCAGCAGGTCGCTAGCGGGACTTCCCTCAGAGTATGAGCAGTTCTTC.

This clone was picked up one time. The chain joins TRBV18 to TRBJ2-2; possibly TRBD2 for D (6 bases). The CDR3 totals 15 residues. Germline CDR1 KGHSH, CDR2 LQKENI. Trimming took 0 bases from V and 1 from J, leaving 6 bases between them. CDR3 in DNA: TGTGCCAGCTCACCACCCGGGGGGAACACCGGGGAGCTGTTTTTT. This encodes CASSPPGGNTGELFF.

The genes are TRBV30 and TRBJ2-3, with D maybe TRBD2 (5 bases). CDR1 and CDR2 (germline): GTSNPN, SVGIG (reference sequence). The V end lost 8 bases, the J end lost 6 bases, and 18 bases lay between the germline ends. This CDR3 is 13 amino acids long. CDR3 DNA: TGTGCCCGCTCCCTCGGGGTCGGGGATACGCAGTATTTT. This encodes CARSLGVGDTQYF.

This rearrangement joins TRBV30 to TRBJ1-1; D is possibly TRBD1 (6 bases). Germline values: CDR1 GTSNPN, CDR2 SVGIG (reference sequence). Between the trimmed V and J ends, which lost 1 base and 1 base, there was a span of 13 bases. This CDR3 has 15 residues. In DNA form, the CDR3 reads TGTGCCTGGAGTGCCCAGGGGTGGGGGAACACTGAAGCTTTCTTT. Translation gives CAWSAQGWGNTEAFF.

J is TRBJ1-2 and V is TRBV19; TRBD1 agrees at 7 bases. Per germline, CDR1 LNHDA and CDR2 SQIVND (reference sequence). This CDR3 is 14 amino acids long. The junction had 7 bases not matched to a gene; V was cut back by 9 bases and J by 0 bases. Here the CDR3 reads CASGGTASNYGYTF. The CDR3 DNA reads TGTGCCAGCGGCGGGACAGCCTCTAACTATGGCTACACCTTC.

The chain has TRBV7-9 and TRBJ1-2; the match to TRBD1 covers 10 bases. CDR1 SEHNR and CDR2 FQNEAQ come from the germline V gene (reference sequence). There are 16 residues in the CDR3. V dropped 1 base and J dropped 2; count of bases not matched to a gene: 4. CDR3 nucleotides: TGTGCCAGCAGCTTAGAGGGGACAGGGGCCAACTATGGCTACACCTTC. Translating gives CASSLEGTGANYGYTF.